A single sample is the source of the 12 T cell receptor beta chains below, sequenced in a study of naive and memory T cell subsets (dated by TCRdb to 2015 to 2018). Library preparation employed UMI-ligation and nested PCR. Sequencing was performed on an Illumina MiSeq. The beta constant-region primer was an equimolar mix of two oligonucleotides covering both TRBC1 and TRBC2. The ligated cDNA went through four rounds of PCR with nested alpha and beta constant-region primers together with the SP2 primer. TCRdb passed the public sequencing reads through fastp at Q25 and MiXCR, retaining productive beta sequences. CDR3 protein sequences are deduplicated, and each keeps its most common genes and DNA. This sample holds about 22,000 distinct CDR3 sequences; around 8.8% were observed only once. The ten top clones hold 22% of the sample. Sequencing was performed on central memory CD8+ T cells from blood. The meaning of the sample's cell subset or site label: central memory, CD45RA- CD27+. These receptor sequences come from a human donor in good health.

This clonotype has a handful of counts. The chain combines TRBV20-1 with TRBJ2-5; D possibly uses TRBD1 or TRBD2 (5 bases each). With 5 bases removed from V and 6 bases from J, the gap between germline ends came to 19 bases. Germline lookup yields CDR1 DFQATT and CDR2 SNEGSKA (reference sequence). The CDR3 runs to 14 residues. The CDR3: CSAVRGEAPQTQYF. Here the CDR3 DNA reads TGCAGTGCTGTTCGAGGGGAAGCGCCACAGACCCAGTACTTC.

This clonotype was recorded at least ten times. The chain couples TRBV5-5 to TRBJ2-7; D not resolved. The V end lost 1 base, the J end lost 0 bases, and 8 bases lay between the germline ends. The CDR3 runs to 14 residues. Germline assignment: CDR1 SGHKS and CDR2 YYEKEE (reference sequence). Written as DNA, the CDR3 is TGTGCCAGCAGCTTGTTTTCCCCCTCCTACGAGCAGTACTTC. This translates into CASSLFSPSYEQYF.

This clonotype was observed a few times. The rearrangement joins TRBV4-1 to TRBJ2-1, with D hard to call. The CDR3 contains 13 residues. Germline V gene data show CDR1 as MGHRA and CDR2 as YSYEKL. The V gene lost 0 bases and the J gene lost 9 bases, with 9 bases spanning the gap. This CDR3 reads CASSQERGPEQFF. The CDR3, as DNA: TGCGCCAGCAGCCAAGAACGCGGTCCTGAGCAGTTCTTC.

The chain recombines TRBV29-1 with TRBJ2-1; 10 positions match TRBD2. Germline V gene lookup returns CDR1 SQVTM and CDR2 ANQGSEA. This CDR3 has 14 residues. With 3 bases clipped from V and 4 bases from J, the junction kept 3 bases outside the gene matches. The CDR3, as DNA: TGCAGCGTTGATGGACTAGCGGATTACAATGAGCAGTTCTTC. Protein product: CSVDGLADYNEQFF.

This clonotype is a singleton in its sample. The rearrangement uses TRBV4-2 and TRBJ2-1; TRBD2 matches at 10 bases. V was pared by 5 bases and J by 6 bases, with 7 bases of the junction left unmatched. Germline assignment: CDR1 LGHNA and CDR2 YNFKEQ. The CDR3 contains 15 residues. This CDR3 reads CASSTLAGNPNEQFF. The CDR3 nucleotides read TGTGCCAGCAGCACACTAGCGGGAAATCCCAATGAGCAGTTCTTC.

This clonotype is categorized as medium-sized. This chain joins TRBV27 and TRBJ2-3; D uncertain. Germline lookup yields CDR1 MNHEY and CDR2 SMNVEV (reference sequence). The CDR3 contains 11 residues. V lost 8 bases to trimming and J lost 1 base, with 4 bases between them. The CDR3 loop is CASGRTDTQYF. CDR3 nucleotide sequence: TGTGCCAGCGGGCGCACAGATACGCAGTATTTT.

This chain's CDR3 is CASSLAPAVNEKLFF. The CDR3 coding sequence is TGTGCCAGCAGCTTAGCCCCAGCAGTTAATGAAAAACTGTTTTTT. This chain joins TRBV7-6 and TRBJ1-4; D not certain. The CDR3 has 15 amino acids. Germline CDR1 SGHVS, CDR2 FNYEAQ. Trimming pared 0 bases from V and 4 bases from J, leaving 9 bases between.

At least ten counts were recorded for this clonotype. The V call is TRBV25-1, the J call TRBJ2-2, with 8 positions matching TRBD1. The CDR3 is made up of 14 amino acids. Trimming took 5 bases from V and 3 from J; bases not matched to a gene: 2. CDR1 is MGHDK and CDR2 is SYGVNS in the germline V gene. CDR3 coding DNA: TGTGCCAGCAGTCCGACAGGGGACACCGGGGAGCTGTTTTTT. Translated: CASSPTGDTGELFF.

This clonotype was counted many times. The chain joins TRBV6-2 or TRBV6-3 to TRBJ2-3; TRBD2 agrees at 11 bases. Unmatched junction bases numbered 10, after V lost 0 bases and J lost 5 bases. Looked up from germline, CDR1 is MNHEY and CDR2 is SVGEGT. This CDR3 has 18 residues. The CDR3 DNA follows: TGTGCCAGCAGTTACTCGATACTAGCGGGGGAGTCCAGAGATACGCAGTATTTT. It encodes CASSYSILAGESRDTQYF.

The chain is built from TRBV29-1 and TRBJ2-7; TRBD2 matches at 9 bases. CDR3 length equals 13 residues. From germline, CDR1 is SQVTM and CDR2 ANQGSEA. V was pared by 4 bases and J by 5 bases, with 6 bases of the junction left unmatched. This chain's CDR3 is CSVGSSGTNEQYF. In DNA, the CDR3 is TGCAGCGTTGGATCTAGCGGGACTAACGAGCAGTACTTC.

The gene calls are TRBV3-1 and TRBJ2-1, with a tentative D call TRBD2 (6 bases). Germline V gives CDR1 LGHDT, CDR2 YNNKEL (reference sequence). The CDR3 loop spans 15 amino acids. The V end lost 0 bases, the J end lost 2 bases, and 8 bases lay between the germline ends. CDR3 sequence: CASSQEAGPYNEQFF. CDR3 nucleotide sequence: TGTGCCAGCAGCCAAGAGGCGGGACCCTACAATGAGCAGTTCTTC.

This clonotype came up a few times. V and J are TRBV28 and TRBJ1-5; D is undetermined. This CDR3 is 12 amino acids long. Germline V gene data show CDR1 as MDHEN and CDR2 as SYDVKM. V was shortened by 5 bases and J by 5 bases, with 7 bases between the two germline ends. CDR3 DNA: TGTGCCAGCAGTACGATAGATCAGCCCCAGCATTTT. The encoded protein is CASSTIDQPQHF.